The present TCR beta chain was sequenced within a study of siplizumab effects on memory and regulatory T cells. Study conclusions and caveats: Memory cells seemed less diverse than naive T cells, which also seemed major contributors to the alloresponse. Whether proliferating Tregs in siplizumab cultures suppress was not functionally confirmed.

Turning to this clone: The antigen remains unidentified.

Profiled with immunoSEQ multiplex PCR; TCRdb holds only in-frame clones, not every one. In the table there are 9,500 to 10,000 clones, approximately 40% of which are singletons. This CDR3 contains 14 residues. Looked up from germline, CDR1 is MNHNS and CDR2 is SASEGT. V was pared by 5 bases and J by 10 bases, with 11 bases of the junction left unmatched. Mixed lymphocyte reaction cells were cocultured at 37°C for more than 5 days. What was sequenced was CFSE-low (dividing) CD4+ T cells sorted from an allogeneic mixed lymphocyte reaction. The chain employs TRBV6-1 and TRBJ2-1; 7 bases are shared with TRBD1. The sequence was obtained from a human donor in good health; the cells came from an allogeneic mixed lymphocyte reaction. CDR3 coding DNA: TGTGCCAGCAGTAATCTTCAGGGGGTTGGAGAGCAGTTCTTC. Translating it yields CASSNLQGVGEQFF.